A selection of T cell receptor beta chains follows, all from one sample in a study of cytomegalovirus exposure and HLA in healthy donors. The assay was immunoSEQ multiplex PCR, and TCRdb's table has in-frame clones only and misses some. Of some 59,000 clones listed, approximately 89% are singletons. The sequenced material came from PBMCs. These receptor sequences come from a woman younger than 35 in good health and CMV-seronegative. Both conserved end residues are part of each CDR3. The order of the fields is clone size, D gene, J gene, V gene, CDR3 protein, CDR3 DNA. A D gene is named only where the DNA matches it firmly. Clone size is shown for a subset of rows, as once, few, many or a class of expanded clone.

>.|.|TRBJ2-5|TRBV10-3
CAIGNREETQYF
TGTGCCATCGGGAACAGGGAGGAGACCCAGTACTTC
>.|TRBD1|TRBJ1-4|TRBV11-1
CASSRGQGTTNEKLFF
TGTGCCAGCAGCCGAGGACAGGGGACAACTAATGAAAAACTGTTTTTT
>once|.|TRBJ2-7|TRBV5-4
CASSPAGRYEQYF
TGTGCCAGCAGCCCCGCGGGACGCTACGAGCAGTACTTC
>.|.|TRBJ2-7|TRBV10-2
CASSEGGDSYEQYF
TGCGCCAGCAGTGAAGGAGGGGACTCCTACGAGCAGTACTTC
>.|.|TRBJ2-5|TRBV7-7
CASRWMTAISYQETQYF
TGTGCTAGCAGGTGGATGACAGCCATCTCGTACCAAGAGACCCAGTACTTC
>.|TRBD1|TRBJ2-7|TRBV28
CASSLPTGREQYF
TGTGCCAGCAGTTTACCGACAGGGCGGGAGCAGTACTTC
>.|.|TRBJ1-4|TRBV2
CASSSRFGEKLFF
TGTGCCAGCAGTTCGAGATTTGGTGAAAAACTGTTTTTT
>.|.|TRBJ2-5|TRBV10-1
CASSESGGAETQYF
TGCGCCAGCAGTGAGTCGGGGGGGGCGGAGACCCAGTACTTC
>.|.|TRBJ2-2|TRBV6-5
CASTWGGGFGELFF
TGTGCCAGCACCTGGGGAGGGGGGTTCGGGGAGCTGTTTTTT
>few|.|TRBJ1-1|TRBV19
CASSGRGPDTEAFF
TGTGCCAGTAGTGGAAGGGGCCCGGACACTGAAGCTTTCTTT
>once|TRBD2|TRBJ2-1|TRBV5-5
CASSLWSSGGGEQFF
TGTGCCAGCAGCTTATGGTCTAGCGGGGGCGGGGAGCAGTTCTTC
>.|.|TRBJ2-1|TRBV4-1
CASSQPTTGSSYNEQFF
TGCGCCAGCAGCCAACCCACTACAGGGAGCTCCTACAATGAGCAGTTCTTC
>.|TRBD1|TRBJ1-2|TRBV18
CASSASGGVSANYGYTF
TGTGCCAGCTCCGCATCAGGGGGCGTTTCCGCTAACTATGGCTACACCTTC
>once|TRBD2|TRBJ2-1|TRBV7-3
CASSPRLAGGRNEQFF
TGTGCCAGCAGCCCAAGGCTAGCGGGCGGGCGCAATGAGCAGTTCTTC
>.|TRBD2|TRBJ2-3|TRBV7-2
CASSATGTSADTQYF
TGTGCCAGCAGCGCCACCGGGACTAGCGCAGATACGCAGTATTTT
>.|.|TRBJ2-7|TRBV7-2
CASSLGRVAYEQYF
TGTGCCAGCAGCTTAGGCAGGGTGGCCTACGAGCAGTACTTC
>.|.|TRBJ2-2|TRBV29-1
CSVEWGQGKISYNTGELFF
TGCAGCGTTGAATGGGGGCAGGGGAAGATTAGCTATAACACCGGGGAGCTGTTTTTT
>.|.|TRBJ2-2|TRBV30
CAWSFGGTARGGELFF
TGTGCCTGGAGTTTTGGGGGGACGGCCAGAGGCGGGGAGCTGTTTTTT
>.|.|TRBJ2-3|TRBV13
CASSLEGPPSTDTQYF
TGTGCCAGCAGCCTAGAGGGGCCGCCTAGCACAGATACGCAGTATTTT
>.|.|TRBJ1-1|TRBV28
CASSDTGVNTEAFF
TGTGCCAGCAGTGACACCGGGGTGAACACTGAAGCTTTCTTT
>.|.|TRBJ2-5|TRBV18
CASSPQGHLQETQYF
TGTGCCAGCTCGCCTCAGGGACACCTCCAAGAGACCCAGTACTTC
>.|.|TRBJ2-7|TRBV20-1
CSASYGYEQYF
TGCAGTGCTAGCTACGGCTACGAGCAGTACTTC
>.|TRBD1|TRBJ1-5|TRBV2
CASSRDSLQPQHF
TGTGCCAGCAGTCGGGACAGCTTACAGCCCCAGCATTTT
>.|TRBD2|TRBJ2-7|TRBV27
CASSTLAASSYEQYF
TGTGCCAGCAGTACCCTAGCGGCGAGCTCCTACGAGCAGTACTTC
>.|TRBD1|TRBJ2-3|TRBV18
CASSFSRGRGTDTQYF
TGTGCCAGCTCATTTAGCAGGGGGCGAGGCACAGATACGCAGTATTTT